This entry lists 22 T cell receptor beta chains sequenced from one sample in a study of post-analysis software for immune sequencing data (dated by TCRdb to the mid-2010s). Broad study findings and their caveats: Significantly higher frequencies in patients than in controls were found for five TRBV segments, including TRBV5-6, TRBV5-1 and TRBV20-1.

The method was PCR. This sample was sequenced with an Illumina HiSeq 2500. To reduce PCR and sequencing biases, unique molecular identifiers were incorporated into the TCR beta cDNA libraries. TCRdb trimmed the raw reads at Q25, called clones with MiXCR and kept productive beta chains. Every entry covers one CDR3 protein and lists the most common genes and DNA from its rows. This sample lists approximately 440,000 distinct CDR3 sequences; roughly 45% were detected once. 12% of the sample lies in the top ten. Antigens of these TCRs are unknown. Sequenced material: blood. Receptors originate from a girl aged 5 to 17 with multiple sclerosis.

This clonotype appeared once. The V call is TRBV27, the J call TRBJ2-7; 10 bases are shared with TRBD2. With V trimmed by 3 bases and J by 3 bases, 5 bases remained unmatched. CDR1 MNHEY and CDR2 SMNVEV come from the germline V gene (reference sequence). The CDR3 spans 15 residues. CDR3 nucleotide sequence: TGTGCCAGCAGTTTCTCCAGCGGGAGGGACTACGAGCAGTACTTC. Translated: CASSFSSGRDYEQYF.

Here the CDR3 DNA reads TGTGCCAGCAGAGGACAGGGGGAACCTATGGAAGAGGTTCGGGGGCAGTTCTTC. Its translation is CASRGQGEPMEEVRGQFF. V gene TRBV11-2 combines with J gene TRBJ2-1; 10 bases line up with TRBD1. The CDR3 contains 18 residues. J lost 12 bases, V lost 6 bases, and 23 bases had no gene match. Germline V CDR1 and CDR2: SGHAT, FQNNGV.

This clonotype was observed a few times. The chain couples TRBV20-1 to TRBJ2-7, with a weak D call TRBD2 (6 bases). V was clipped by 4 bases and J by 1 base, with 8 bases between them. Germline lookup yields CDR1 DFQATT and CDR2 SNEGSKA (reference sequence). This CDR3 region has 12 residues. The CDR3, as DNA: TGCAGTGCTAAGCGGGTGTCCTACGAGCAGTACTTC. It specifies CSAKRVSYEQYF.

The CDR3 region is CASSPQGSSYEQYF. The CDR3 DNA follows: TGTGCCAGCAGCCCACAGGGGAGCTCCTACGAGCAGTACTTC. V is TRBV7-2 and J is TRBJ2-7, with TRBD1 matching over 7 bases. CDR3 length: 14 residues. The germline gives CDR1 SGHTA, CDR2 FQGNSA. Trimming at V came to 5 bases and at J to 0 bases, leaving 4 bases not matched to a gene.

The chain employs TRBV27 and TRBJ2-5; D uncertain. Germline assignment: CDR1 MNHEY and CDR2 SMNVEV (reference sequence). Trimming removed 5 bases at V and 3 bases at J, with 16 bases between. CDR3 size: 15 residues. This CDR3 is CASSPSRAVKETQYF. The CDR3 nucleotides are TGTGCCAGCAGTCCGAGCCGGGCTGTAAAAGAGACCCAGTACTTC.

This clonotype came up once. The chain carries TRBV11-1 and TRBJ2-7; TRBD1 or TRBD2 may be the D gene (6 bases each). From germline, CDR1 is SGHAT and CDR2 FQDESV (reference sequence). The CDR3 is 13 residues long. V lost 5 bases to trimming and J lost 6 bases, with 14 bases between them. CDR3 region: CASSLFRGREQYF. CDR3 DNA: TGTGCCAGCAGCCTATTCCGGGGGCGCGAGCAGTACTTC.

This clonotype is judged large. The chain has TRBV28 and TRBJ1-5; D remains unclear. V lost 6 bases and J lost 6, with 12 bases in between. CDR3 length: 13 residues. CDR1 MDHEN and CDR2 SYDVKM come from the germline V gene. The CDR3 loop is CASSPRLIQPQHF. CDR3 bases: TGTGCCAGCAGCCCCAGGTTAATTCAGCCCCAGCATTTT.

This chain uses TRBV5-1 with TRBJ2-1, with a possible D match to TRBD2 (5 bases). The CDR3 extends over 14 amino acids. V was trimmed by 0 bases and J by 5 bases, leaving 9 bases between them. Germline assignment: CDR1 SGHRS and CDR2 YFSETQ. CDR3 sequence (DNA): TGCGCCAGCAGCTTGGTACTAGAAAACAATGAGCAGTTCTTC. Translation gives CASSLVLENNEQFF.

The CDR3 nucleotides read TGCAGTGCAACAGTAGACAATCAGCCCCAGCATTTT. This gives the protein CSATVDNQPQHF. The gene calls are TRBV20-1 and TRBJ1-5, with D uncertain. V gave up 6 bases and J gave up 3 bases, with 9 bases separating them. The germline CDR1 and CDR2 sequences are DFQATT and SNEGSKA (reference sequence). The CDR3 is made up of 12 amino acids.

CDR3 sequence reads: CSVEDRSYYEQYF. CDR3 DNA sequence: TGCAGCGTTGAAGACAGGAGCTACTACGAGCAGTACTTC. The rearrangement uses TRBV29-1 and TRBJ2-7, with D hard to call. V lost 0 bases and J lost 3, with 9 bases in between. The CDR3 totals 13 residues. The germline gives CDR1 SQVTM, CDR2 ANQGSEA.

This clonotype was seen more than once but under ten times. V usage is TRBV29-1 and J usage is TRBJ1-2, with 8 bases aligning to TRBD1. The CDR3 runs 14 residues. Per germline, CDR1 SQVTM and CDR2 ANQGSEA. Losses at the gene ends were 6 bases for V and 5 bases for J; bases not matched to a gene: 11. CDR3 DNA sequence: TGCAGCGTGCAAGGGGCAGGGGGCAAGTATGGCTACACCTTC. This encodes CSVQGAGGKYGYTF. The whole variable domain, filled in from reference TRBV29-1 and TRBJ1-2, reads SAVISQKPSRDICQRGTSLTIQCQVDSQVTMMFWYRQQPGQSLTLIATANQGSEATYESGFVIDKFPISRPNLTFSTLTVSNMSPEDSSIYLCSVQGAGGKYGYTFGSGTRLTVV.

This clonotype was counted only a few times. The V and J genes are TRBV12-3 or TRBV12-4 and TRBJ1-2; tentatively, D is TRBD1 (6 bases). V gave up 6 bases and J gave up 5 bases, with 16 bases separating them. The CDR3 loop spans 14 amino acids. CDR3 in DNA: TGTGCCAGCAGCCATGCCGGGGGGCTATATGGCTACACCTTC. It codes for CASSHAGGLYGYTF.

In its sample, this clonotype was seen a few times. The CDR3 DNA reads TGTGCCAGCAGCCTGGAGACAGGGGGTGAGCCCCAGCATTTT. Translation: CASSLETGGEPQHF. This sequence joins TRBV4-2 and TRBJ1-5, with 9 positions matching TRBD1. The J segment lost 8 bases and the V segment lost 4 bases, leaving 6 bases of the junction unmatched. Looked up from germline, CDR1 is LGHNA and CDR2 is YNFKEQ. This CDR3 has 14 amino acids.

The V and J genes are TRBV28 and TRBJ2-1; maybe TRBD2 (7 bases). V was pared by 7 bases and J by 7 bases, with 20 bases between. This CDR3 region has 15 residues. Germline CDR1 MDHEN, CDR2 SYDVKM. The CDR3 sequence: CASKKRGGLWNEQFF. The DNA for the CDR3 is TGTGCCAGCAAAAAAAGGGGGGGATTGTGGAATGAGCAGTTCTTC.

V gene TRBV5-1 combines with J gene TRBJ2-1; 10 bases fit TRBD1. CDR1 SGHRS and CDR2 YFSETQ come from the germline V gene. The V gene end was trimmed by 0 bases and the J gene end by 7 bases; junction bases not matched to a gene: 7. This CDR3 spans 16 amino acids. The DNA for the CDR3 is TGCGCCAGCAGCTTGGCCGTGGACAGGGGGAGAAATGAGCAGTTCTTC. Residues: CASSLAVDRGRNEQFF.

The chain employs TRBV7-9 and TRBJ2-1; D is unresolved. Trimming removed 2 bases at V and 5 bases at J, with 4 bases between. CDR1 and CDR2 from the germline V gene are SEHNR and FQNEAQ (reference sequence). The CDR3 totals 12 residues. Here the CDR3 reads CASSLFHNEQFF. CDR3 in DNA: TGTGCCAGCAGCTTATTTCACAATGAGCAGTTCTTC.

This clonotype occurred a few times. The chain recombines TRBV7-9 with TRBJ2-3; 10 bases agree with TRBD1. The germline CDR1 and CDR2 sequences are SEHNR and FQNEAQ (reference sequence). This CDR3 has 16 amino acids. Trimming at V came to 5 bases and at J to 0 bases, leaving 5 bases not matched to a gene. Here the CDR3 DNA reads TGTGCCAGCAGCCCCCGGACAGGGGGAAGCACAGATACGCAGTATTTT. Encoded protein: CASSPRTGGSTDTQYF.

The genes are TRBV15 and TRBJ1-5; TRBD1 agrees at 10 bases. Germline V gives CDR1 LNHNV, CDR2 YYDKDF (reference sequence). V lost 5 bases to trimming and J lost 5 bases; unmatched junction nucleotides: 3. The CDR3 covers 14 residues. The CDR3, as DNA: TGTGCCACCAGCCTTGACAGGGGGCATCAGCCCCAGCATTTT. Translating it yields CATSLDRGHQPQHF.

The chain recombines TRBV4-1 with TRBJ1-4; no firm D call. CDR3 length equals 15 residues. V was shortened by 0 bases and J by 3 bases, with 8 bases between the two germline ends. Per germline, CDR1 MGHRA and CDR2 YSYEKL. CDR3 region: CASSQDYGANEKLFF. In DNA, the CDR3 is TGCGCCAGCAGCCAAGACTACGGGGCTAATGAAAAACTGTTTTTT.

The chain combines TRBV5-5 with TRBJ1-6; maybe TRBD1 (5 bases). V shed 4 bases and J shed 5 bases, with 16 bases lying between them. Germline V gene sequence: CDR1 SGHKS, CDR2 YYEKEE (reference sequence). The CDR3 is 16 amino acids. Here the CDR3 reads CASSPMGGVNNSPLHF. CDR3 DNA: TGTGCCAGCAGCCCGATGGGAGGGGTGAATAATTCACCCCTCCACTTT. Full variable domain (outside the CDR3, taken from reference TRBV5-5 and TRBJ1-6): DAGVTQSPTHLIKTRGQQVTLRCSPISGHKSVSWYQQVLGQGPQFIFQYYEKEERGRGNFPDRFSARQFPNYSSELNVNALLLGDSALYLCASSPMGGVNNSPLHFGNGTRLTVT.

This clonotype was recorded a few times. The V gene is TRBV2, the J gene TRBJ2-3; TRBD2 aligns across 9 bases. CDR3 length equals 16 residues. CDR1 and CDR2 from the germline V gene are SNHLY and FYNNEI. Losses at the gene ends were 6 bases for V and 0 bases for J; bases not matched to a gene: 7. This CDR3 reads CASRVAGVRSTDTQYF. DNA for the CDR3: TGTGCCAGCAGGGTAGCGGGAGTCAGAAGCACAGATACGCAGTATTTT.

In this sample, this clonotype turned up a few times. V is TRBV28 and J is TRBJ2-4; D gene ambiguous. This CDR3 is built from 15 residues. V was cut by 3 bases and J by 3 bases, with 12 bases left in between. CDR1 and CDR2 (germline): MDHEN, SYDVKM. The CDR3 nucleotides are TGTGCCAGCAGTTTGAATCGGTATAGCAAAAACATTCAGTACTTC. This sequence encodes CASSLNRYSKNIQYF.